The 25 T cell receptor beta chains listed next were all sequenced from one sample in a study of blood T cell repertoires in COVID-19. Assay used: immunoSEQ multiplex PCR; TCRdb lists only in-frame clones, some missing. Of about 190,000 clones in the sample, around 89% were seen once. Sequencing was performed on peripheral blood. The source of these receptors is a man aged 35-49 years with active or convalescent COVID-19.

This chain's CDR3 is CASSFRTGVVETQYF. CDR3 coding DNA: TGTGCCAGCAGCTTCAGGACAGGGGTGGTAGAGACCCAGTACTTC. The chain employs TRBV5-4 and TRBJ2-5, with TRBD1 identical over 9 bases. This CDR3 is built from 15 residues. Trimming removed 2 bases from V and 4 bases from J; junction bases left unmatched: 6. Per the germline V gene, CDR1 is SGHNT and CDR2 is YYREEE (reference sequence).

This chain joins TRBV4-2 and TRBJ2-3; D unclear. The V gene lost 1 base and the J gene lost 2 bases, with 10 bases spanning the gap. Per germline, CDR1 LGHNA and CDR2 YNFKEQ. CDR3 length: 15 amino acids. The CDR3 sequence is CASSQANGYTDTQYF. CDR3 DNA: TGTGCCAGCAGCCAAGCAAACGGGTACACAGATACGCAGTATTTT.

The rearrangement joins TRBV28 to TRBJ2-1; TRBD2 is a possible D gene (6 bases). Germline V gene data show CDR1 as MDHEN and CDR2 as SYDVKM. The V and J ends lost 2 bases and 5 bases respectively, with 13 bases between them. The CDR3 covers 15 residues. Written as DNA, the CDR3 is TGTGCCAGCAGTTTAACCGGGACTTTTGACAATGAGCAGTTCTTC. Amino acid sequence: CASSLTGTFDNEQFF. Full variable domain (outside the CDR3, taken from reference TRBV28 and TRBJ2-1): DVKVTQSSRYLVKRTGEKVFLECVQDMDHENMFWYRQDPGLGLRLIYFSYDVKMKEKGDIPEGYSVSREKKERFSLILESASTNQTSMYLCASSLTGTFDNEQFFGPGTRLTVL.

The rearrangement links TRBV6-1 to TRBJ2-3; 9 nucleotides align to TRBD2. The CDR3 contains 17 residues. The V gene's germline CDR1 is MNHNS and CDR2 SASEGT. Trimming removed 2 bases from V and 2 bases from J; junction bases left unmatched: 8. CDR3 region: CASSETVLAGPTDTQYF. The DNA for the CDR3 is TGTGCCAGCAGTGAAACCGTTCTAGCGGGGCCCACAGATACGCAGTATTTT.

The chain is built from TRBV30 and TRBJ1-1; D is possibly TRBD1 (6 bases). Germline V gene lookup returns CDR1 GTSNPN and CDR2 SVGIG (reference sequence). The CDR3 is 13 residues long. V dropped 1 base and J dropped 5 bases, with 11 bases sitting between them. The CDR3 here is CAWSAGVRTEAFF. The CDR3 DNA reads TGTGCCTGGAGTGCAGGGGTACGGACTGAAGCTTTCTTT.

The rearrangement uses TRBV7-3 and TRBJ1-6; 7 bases align to TRBD1. CDR3 size: 15 residues. J lost 7 bases, V lost 2 bases, and 5 bases had no gene match. Germline V gene lookup returns CDR1 SGHTA and CDR2 FQGTGA. CDR3 sequence reads: CASSLLRRGNSPLHF. In DNA, the CDR3 is TGTGCCAGCAGCTTATTGCGCAGGGGGAATTCACCCCTCCACTTT. Full variable domain (missing parts from reference TRBV7-3 and TRBJ1-6): GAGVSQTPSNKVTEKGKYVELRCDPISGHTALYWYRQSLGQGPEFLIYFQGTGAADDSGLPNDRFFAVRPEGSVSTLKIQRTERGDSAVYLCASSLLRRGNSPLHFGNGTRLTVT.

The chain carries TRBV27 and TRBJ1-2; D is perhaps TRBD1 (5 bases). V was shortened by 3 bases and J by 3 bases, with 8 bases between the two germline ends. Per germline, CDR1 MNHEY and CDR2 SMNVEV (reference sequence). This CDR3 has 13 residues. CDR3 nucleotides: TGTGCCAGCAGTTTTTCAGGGCACTATGGCTACACCTTC. This encodes CASSFSGHYGYTF.

This chain joins TRBV5-1 and TRBJ1-6; TRBD1 agrees at 9 bases. From germline, CDR1 is SGHRS and CDR2 YFSETQ. J lost 11 bases, V lost 3 bases, and 9 bases had no gene match. This CDR3 is built from 15 residues. CDR3 region: CASSWRTGEGAPLHF. CDR3 nucleotide sequence: TGCGCCAGCAGCTGGCGGACAGGGGAAGGAGCACCCCTCCACTTT.

The chain links TRBV6-5 to TRBJ2-3; 7 bases align to TRBD2. The V gene's germline CDR1 is MNHEY and CDR2 SVGAGI. The CDR3 is 15 amino acids. The trim removed 0 bases at V and 4 bases at J, leaving 4 bases unmatched. CDR3 region: CASSYSPGGADTQYF. The CDR3 DNA reads TGTGCCAGCAGTTACTCGCCGGGGGGAGCAGATACGCAGTATTTT.

The rearrangement uses TRBV28 and TRBJ1-1; no reliable D call. Between the trimmed V and J ends, which lost 5 bases and 7 bases, there was a span of 23 bases. The germline V gene encodes CDR1 MDHEN and CDR2 SYDVKM. The CDR3 has 16 residues. The CDR3 DNA is TGTGCCAGCAGTCCTTTAGGTGAAGCGGAAGGCCTTGAAGCTTTCTTT. It encodes CASSPLGEAEGLEAFF.

J is TRBJ2-3 and V is TRBV10-3; 7 positions match TRBD2. The CDR3 runs 15 residues. Germline V CDR1 and CDR2: ENHRY, SYGVKD. The trim removed 4 bases at V and 0 bases at J, leaving 4 bases unmatched. The CDR3 bases are TGTGCCATCAGTGGGAGCGGGGTTAGCACAGATACGCAGTATTTT. Amino acid sequence: CAISGSGVSTDTQYF.

The chain recombines TRBV6-5 with TRBJ1-1; D is perhaps TRBD1 (5 bases). V lost 7 bases and J lost 2, with 8 bases in between. This CDR3 is built from 12 residues. Germline CDR1 MNHEY, CDR2 SVGAGI. CDR3: CASTDSNTEAFF. CDR3 nucleotide sequence: TGTGCCAGCACCGACAGCAACACTGAAGCTTTCTTT.

V is TRBV19 and J is TRBJ1-2, with a possible D match to TRBD1 (5 bases). V shed 3 bases and J shed 7 bases, with 18 bases lying between them. This CDR3 is 15 amino acids long. From germline, CDR1 is LNHDA and CDR2 SQIVND (reference sequence). The CDR3 DNA reads TGTGCCAGTAGTATCCCCGGGGGTGGACAAATTGGCTACACCTTC. Translation gives CASSIPGGGQIGYTF.

The V and J genes are TRBV9 and TRBJ1-1; TRBD1 agrees at 11 bases. The CDR3 sequence is 15 residues long. The trim removed 3 bases at V and 5 bases at J, leaving 6 bases unmatched. CDR1 is SGDLS and CDR2 is YYNGEE in the germline V gene. CDR3 sequence: CASSAAGTGGTEAFF. As DNA, the CDR3 is TGTGCCAGCAGCGCCGCCGGGACAGGGGGTACTGAAGCTTTCTTT.

The rearrangement uses TRBV4-2 and TRBJ1-2, with TRBD1 matching 9 bases. The CDR3 contains 13 residues. Germline V gene data show CDR1 as LGHNA and CDR2 as YNFKEQ. V shed 6 bases and J 4 bases; nucleotides not matched to a gene: 3. CDR3 in amino acids: CASSPGQGYGYTF. CDR3 DNA sequence: TGTGCCAGCAGTCCGGGACAGGGCTATGGCTACACCTTC.

The chain employs TRBV18 and TRBJ2-7; 11 nucleotides align to TRBD1. The CDR3 is made up of 14 amino acids. Per the germline V gene, CDR1 is KGHSH and CDR2 is LQKENI. The V gene end was trimmed by 3 bases and the J gene end by 2 bases; junction bases not matched to a gene: 0. The CDR3 DNA follows: TGTGCCAGCTCACCGGGACAGGGGGCCTACGAGCAGTACTTC. Its translation is CASSPGQGAYEQYF.

This clone came up once. The chain uses TRBV5-1 and TRBJ2-7, with TRBD2 matching over 9 bases. This CDR3 contains 15 residues. Trimming took 0 bases from V and 2 from J; bases not matched to a gene: 3. The germline V gene has CDR1 SGHRS and CDR2 YFSETQ. In DNA form, the CDR3 reads TGCGCCAGCAGCTTGGGGGCGGGGGGGACCTACGAGCAGTACTTC. Protein product: CASSLGAGGTYEQYF.

The gene calls are TRBV11-2 and TRBJ1-6, with D unclear. CDR1 is SGHAT, CDR2 FQNNGV, per germline. With 2 bases removed from V and 5 bases from J, the gap between germline ends came to 7 bases. The CDR3 is 14 residues long. CDR3 in DNA: TGTGCCAGCAGCTTACTCCAGGATAATTCACCCCTCCACTTT. Its protein product is CASSLLQDNSPLHF.

The chain carries TRBV24-1 and TRBJ1-2; 8 positions agree with TRBD1. The CDR3 is 14 residues long. Germline V CDR1 and CDR2: KGHDR, SFDVKD. Trimming removed 4 bases from V and 4 bases from J; junction bases left unmatched: 4. CDR3 DNA: TGTGCCACCAGTGACCCCGGGACAGGCTATGGCTACACCTTC. The encoded protein is CATSDPGTGYGYTF.

The rearrangement uses TRBV19 and TRBJ1-1; no clear D gene. V was cut by 1 base and J by 7 bases, with 13 bases left in between. This CDR3 is built from 14 residues. CDR1 is LNHDA, CDR2 SQIVND, per germline (reference sequence). The CDR3 sequence is CASSIAHQVDEAFF. The CDR3 nucleotides are TGTGCCAGTAGTATAGCACATCAGGTAGATGAAGCTTTCTTT.

The chain has TRBV29-1 and TRBJ1-2, with 10 positions matching TRBD1. Per the germline V gene, CDR1 is SQVTM and CDR2 is ANQGSEA. With 6 bases clipped from V and 5 bases from J, the junction kept 12 bases outside the gene matches. There are 15 residues in the CDR3. Written as DNA, the CDR3 is TGCAGCGTCGACACTTCCCGGGACAGGGGTTATGGCTACACCTTC. Its translation: CSVDTSRDRGYGYTF. The full variable domain, with the rest looked up from reference TRBV29-1 and TRBJ1-2, is SAVISQKPSRDICQRGTSLTIQCQVDSQVTMMFWYRQQPGQSLTLIATANQGSEATYESGFVIDKFPISRPNLTFSTLTVSNMSPEDSSIYLCSVDTSRDRGYGYTFGSGTRLTVV.

The rearrangement links TRBV6-6 to TRBJ1-1; D uncertain. The CDR3 is 16 amino acids. Between the trimmed V and J ends, which lost 5 bases and 2 bases, there was a span of 18 bases. Per germline, CDR1 MNHNY and CDR2 SVGAGI (reference sequence). The CDR3 nucleotides are TGTGCCAGCAGTCGGCCCGGAGCACAAACAAACACTGAAGCTTTCTTT. Protein sequence: CASSRPGAQTNTEAFF.

The gene calls are TRBV19 and TRBJ2-2; weak D call: TRBD2 (6 bases). The germline V gene encodes CDR1 LNHDA and CDR2 SQIVND (reference sequence). This CDR3 has 13 residues. The germline V and J ends were trimmed by 8 bases and 3 bases, with 10 bases remaining between them. The CDR3 region has the DNA TGTGCCAGTGGGGGGTCGTACACCGGGGAGCTGTTTTTT. This codes for CASGGSYTGELFF.

In this sample, this clone turned up a few times. The V call is TRBV19, the J call TRBJ2-7, with D possibly being TRBD2 (5 bases). Germline V gene lookup returns CDR1 LNHDA and CDR2 SQIVND (reference sequence). This CDR3 contains 14 residues. The germline V and J ends were trimmed by 3 bases and 0 bases, with 9 bases remaining between them. The CDR3 is CASSMRDSSYEQYF. The CDR3 nucleotides read TGTGCCAGTAGTATGAGGGATAGCTCCTACGAGCAGTACTTC. The full variable domain, rest sourced from reference TRBV19 and TRBJ2-7, is DGGITQSPKYLFRKEGQNVTLSCEQNLNHDAMYWYRQDPGQGLRLIYYSQIVNDFQKGDIAEGYSVSREKKESFPLTVTSAQKNPTAFYLCASSMRDSSYEQYFGPGTRLTVT.

The J gene is TRBJ2-3, the V gene TRBV11-2; no firm D call. Per the germline V gene, CDR1 is SGHAT and CDR2 is FQNNGV. This CDR3 has 13 amino acids. The V and J ends lost 2 bases and 4 bases respectively, with 7 bases between them. CDR3 amino acids: CASSLLRADTQYF. In DNA, the CDR3 is TGTGCCAGCAGCTTACTTCGCGCAGATACGCAGTATTTT. Drawing the rest from reference TRBV11-2 and TRBJ2-3, the complete variable domain is EAGVAQSPRYKIIEKRQSVAFWCNPISGHATLYWYQQILGQGPKLLIQFQNNGVVDDSQLPKDRFSAERLKGVDSTLKIQPAKLEDSAVYLCASSLLRADTQYFGPGTRLTVL.